This entry lists 19 T cell receptor beta chains sequenced from one sample in a study of blood T cells in healthy people across ages. Alongside a J-beta primer mix, a sample-barcoded 5' primer served in a second PCR lasting about 7 to 12 cycles. TCRdb re-called the 5' RACE reads through MiXCR, storing one row per CDR3 protein. Among just over 1 million distinct CDR3 sequences, 40% to 50% were seen once, and the ten largest hold approximately 20%. Sequencing was done on a sample of blood. These receptors originate from a woman aged 55-69 years in good health.

Worth noting for this clonotype: It may be a read error: a sequence one base away is much more abundant. The chain uses TRBV20-1 and TRBJ2-3; tentative D call: TRBD2 (5 bases). The CDR3 covers 15 residues. Germline V gene data show CDR1 as DFQATT and CDR2 as SNEGSKA (reference sequence). V was pared by 4 bases and J by 1 base, with 15 bases between. The CDR3 DNA reads as TGCAGTGCTACCGGACCAGCGGAACGCACAGATACGCAGTATTTT. Protein sequence: CSATGPAERTDTQYF.

The CDR3 region is CASSPLAVSYEQYF. CDR3 sequence (DNA): TGTGCCAGCTCACCTCTAGCGGTGTCCTACGAGCAGTACTTC. The chain has TRBV18 and TRBJ2-7; 7 bases match TRBD2. The CDR3 totals 14 residues. Germline V lookup: CDR1 KGHSH, CDR2 LQKENI. V shed 3 bases, J shed 1 base, and the junction held 3 bases outside the gene matches. Full variable domain (outside the CDR3, taken from reference TRBV18 and TRBJ2-7): NAGVMQNPRHLVRRRGQEARLRCSPMKGHSHVYWYRQLPEEGLKFMVYLQKENIIDESGMPKERFSAEFPKEGPSILRIQQVVRGDSAAYFCASSPLAVSYEQYFGPGTRLTVT.

For this clonotype: Germline is not matched at one junction end, which may reflect a read error. The J gene is TRBJ2-1, the V gene TRBV11-2; TRBD2 matches at 7 bases. Germline loops: CDR1 SGHAT, CDR2 FQNNGV. This CDR3 has 17 amino acids. CDR3 DNA: TGTGCCAGCAGCTTAAAATCCGTTATGGCGGGAGAGGATGAGCAATTCTTC. Its protein product is CASSLKSVMAGEDEQFF.

V usage is TRBV18 and J usage is TRBJ2-6; possibly TRBD1 for D (7 bases). The CDR3 is 18 amino acids. Germline V gives CDR1 KGHSH, CDR2 LQKENI. V dropped 3 bases and J dropped 4 bases, with 19 bases sitting between them. The CDR3 protein is CASSPVTAGGIGANVLTF. The CDR3 DNA follows: TGTGCCAGCTCACCTGTCACAGCAGGGGGGATCGGGGCCAACGTCCTGACTTTC.

In its sample, this clonotype was seen a few times. This chain connects TRBV5-1 to TRBJ2-7, with 9 bases fitting TRBD2. The CDR3 is 16 residues long. In germline, CDR1 is SGHRS, CDR2 YFSETQ. The V and J ends lost 0 bases and 2 bases, in that order; junction bases with no gene match: 6. In DNA form, the CDR3 reads TGCGCCAGCAGCTTGGATCCTAGCGGGAACACCTACGAGCAGTACTTC. This gives the protein CASSLDPSGNTYEQYF.

A note on this clonotype: A much more abundant neighbour one base away suggests this may be a read error. The DNA for the CDR3 is TGCAGCGGGGAGACGGGAGTTCGCCAGTACTTC. Translating it yields CSGETGVRQYF. This chain connects TRBV29-1 to TRBJ2-5; D perhaps matches TRBD2 (6 bases). Germline values: CDR1 SQVTM, CDR2 ANQGSEA. The germline V and J ends were trimmed by 7 bases and 10 bases, with 16 bases remaining between them. The CDR3 totals 11 residues.

This chain joins TRBV7-9 and TRBJ1-2; D not resolved. The CDR3 is 15 residues long. Between the trimmed V and J ends, which lost 5 bases and 8 bases, there was a span of 21 bases. Germline assignment: CDR1 SEHNR and CDR2 FQNEAQ (reference sequence). As DNA, the CDR3 is TGTGCCAGCAGCCCAAGATCGGGAGCTCCGGAAGGCTACACCTTC. Protein sequence: CASSPRSGAPEGYTF.

The genes are TRBV12-3 or TRBV12-4 and TRBJ2-2; 7 bases agree with TRBD2. The CDR3 is 14 residues long. The V gene end was trimmed by 5 bases and the J gene end by 5 bases; junction bases not matched to a gene: 5. The CDR3 region has the DNA TGTGCCAGCAGTCCACTAGCGAGAACCGGGGAGCTGTTTTTT. Protein product: CASSPLARTGELFF.

This chain links TRBV6-1 with TRBJ1-6; TRBD1 is a possible D gene (6 bases). V lost 4 bases, J lost 6 bases, and 16 bases lay in between. The CDR3 spans 16 residues. The germline CDR1 and CDR2 sequences are MNHNS and SASEGT. CDR3 region: CASSVSGQLSNSPLHF. As DNA, the CDR3 is TGTGCCAGCAGTGTATCGGGACAACTCTCTAATTCACCCCTCCACTTT.

This clonotype has just one count. The V gene is TRBV29-1, the J gene TRBJ2-7; 8 positions agree with TRBD2. Trimming removed 6 bases from V and 7 bases from J; junction bases left unmatched: 8. The germline gives CDR1 SQVTM, CDR2 ANQGSEA. The CDR3 extends over 12 amino acids. CDR3 protein: CSVTSGYNEQYF. The DNA of the CDR3 is TGCAGCGTAACTAGCGGATACAATGAGCAGTACTTC.

In its sample, this clonotype was seen a few times. The chain carries TRBV3-1 and TRBJ2-4, with D perhaps TRBD1 or TRBD2 (5 bases each). The germline V gene encodes CDR1 LGHDT and CDR2 YNNKEL (reference sequence). V was trimmed by 0 bases and J by 3 bases, leaving 9 bases between them. CDR3 length: 15 residues. The CDR3 DNA reads as TGTGCCAGCAGCCAAGATGGGGGTGTCAAAAACATTCAGTACTTC. This translates into CASSQDGGVKNIQYF.

In its sample, this clonotype was seen a few times. The V gene is TRBV11-2, the J gene TRBJ2-7, with D perhaps TRBD1 (6 bases). Germline CDR1 SGHAT, CDR2 FQNNGV. The CDR3 sequence is 15 residues long. V was trimmed by 0 bases and J by 9 bases, leaving 18 bases between them. This chain's CDR3 is CASSLEGRTPRGQYF. The CDR3 DNA follows: TGTGCCAGCAGCTTAGAGGGGCGGACGCCCAGGGGGCAGTACTTC.

This chain uses TRBV28 with TRBJ2-7; tentative D call: TRBD2 (5 bases). V lost 7 bases and J lost 1, with 14 bases in between. The CDR3 totals 14 residues. Germline assignment: CDR1 MDHEN and CDR2 SYDVKM. The CDR3 DNA reads TGTGCCAGCATTAGAAACGGGATGTCCTACGAGCAGTACTTC. Its translation: CASIRNGMSYEQYF. Complete variable domain (other parts from reference TRBV28 and TRBJ2-7): DVKVTQSSRYLVKRTGEKVFLECVQDMDHENMFWYRQDPGLGLRLIYFSYDVKMKEKGDIPEGYSVSREKKERFSLILESASTNQTSMYLCASIRNGMSYEQYFGPGTRLTVT.

This clonotype was observed many times. The genes are TRBV29-1 and TRBJ2-6; the D call may be TRBD1 or TRBD2 (5 bases each). The CDR3 runs 16 residues. Deletions cut 7 bases from V and 2 bases from J, with 18 bases between. In germline, CDR1 is SQVTM, CDR2 ANQGSEA. DNA of the CDR3: TGCAGCGCCTGGGACGGGAAAGGAACTGGGGCCAACGTCCTGACTTTC. Translated: CSAWDGKGTGANVLTF.

This clonotype was seen at least ten times. The chain uses TRBV5-1 and TRBJ2-1; 9 nucleotides align to TRBD2. V lost 0 bases, J lost 4 bases, and 2 bases stayed unmatched. The CDR3 loop spans 15 amino acids. Germline V lookup: CDR1 SGHRS, CDR2 YFSETQ. For the CDR3, the DNA is TGCGCCAGCAGCTTGGAGCTAGCGGGATACAATGAGCAGTTCTTC. This encodes CASSLELAGYNEQFF.

CDR3 residues: CSARVSGIPYEQYF. The CDR3 region has the DNA TGCAGTGCTAGAGTAAGCGGGATTCCGTACGAGCAGTACTTC. The V and J genes are TRBV20-1 and TRBJ2-7; 7 bases are shared with TRBD2. This CDR3 is built from 14 residues. J lost 4 bases, V lost 1 base, and 7 bases had no gene match. CDR1 and CDR2 (germline): DFQATT, SNEGSKA (reference sequence).

V usage is TRBV18 and J usage is TRBJ2-1; possible D gene TRBD2, 5 bases. Between the trimmed V and J ends, which lost 0 bases and 9 bases, there was a span of 9 bases. The CDR3 is made up of 13 amino acids. Germline V gene data show CDR1 as KGHSH and CDR2 as LQKENI. The CDR3 bases are TGTGCCAGCTCACCACCCTCTAGCCTTGAGCAGTTCTTC. Translated, it gives CASSPPSSLEQFF.

Written as DNA, the CDR3 is TGTGCCAGCAGCCCTAACGAGGGGGCGATTTCTACTGAAGCTTTCTTT. It codes for CASSPNEGAISTEAFF. The chain combines TRBV28 with TRBJ1-1, with TRBD1 matching 7 bases. With V trimmed by 6 bases and J by 5 bases, 15 bases remained unmatched. Germline CDR1 reads MDHEN; CDR2 reads SYDVKM. This CDR3 has 16 amino acids.

The rearrangement uses TRBV7-2 and TRBJ1-5, with 8 positions matching TRBD1. CDR1 is SGHTA, CDR2 FQGNSA, per germline. V lost 5 bases to trimming and J lost 2 bases; unmatched junction nucleotides: 17. This CDR3 has 19 amino acids. The CDR3 DNA sequence: TGTGCCAGCAGCCTTGGCGGCAGGGGGCCCCTAGGTGGCAATCAGCCCCAGCATTTT. Its protein is CASSLGGRGPLGGNQPQHF.